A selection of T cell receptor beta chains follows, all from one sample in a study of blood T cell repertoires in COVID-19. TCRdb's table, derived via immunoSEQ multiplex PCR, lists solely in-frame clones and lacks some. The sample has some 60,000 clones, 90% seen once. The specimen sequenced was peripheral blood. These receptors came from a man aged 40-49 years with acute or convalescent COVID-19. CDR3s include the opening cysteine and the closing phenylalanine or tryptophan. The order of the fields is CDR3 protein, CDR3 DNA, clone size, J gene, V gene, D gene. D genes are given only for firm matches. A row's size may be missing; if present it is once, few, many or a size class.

CDR3: CASSAGGLVSYNEQFF
DNA: TGTGCCAGCAGTGCGGGAGGGCTTGTATCCTACAATGAGCAGTTCTTC
size: -
J: TRBJ2-1
V: TRBV2
D: TRBD2

CDR3: CASRVADANTGELFF
DNA: TGCGCCAGCAGAGTAGCGGATGCGAACACCGGGGAGCTGTTTTTT
size: -
J: TRBJ2-2
V: TRBV10-2
D: -

CDR3: CASSPRGRGETQYF
DNA: TGTGCCAGCTCACCCAGGGGGCGCGGGGAGACCCAGTACTTC
size: -
J: TRBJ2-5
V: TRBV18
D: TRBD1

CDR3: CASSAQTGLAGSATQYF
DNA: TGTGCCAGCAGCGCCCAGACAGGACTAGCGGGAAGCGCGACCCAGTACTTC
size: -
J: TRBJ2-5
V: TRBV11-2
D: TRBD2

CDR3: CASSPLTGFEAFF
DNA: TGTGCCAGCAGCCCGCTGACAGGGTTCGAGGCTTTCTTT
size: -
J: TRBJ1-1
V: TRBV7-8
D: TRBD1

CDR3: CASSPPGDSNDEQYF
DNA: TGTGCCAGCAGCCCTCCCGGGGACAGTAACGACGAGCAGTACTTC
size: -
J: TRBJ2-7
V: TRBV28
D: TRBD1

CDR3: CAWRRPGSFHEQYF
DNA: TGTGCCTGGAGAAGGCCAGGAAGTTTCCACGAGCAGTACTTC
size: -
J: TRBJ2-7
V: TRBV30
D: -

CDR3: CASSNRLDNEQFF
DNA: TGTGCCAGCAGCAACCGACTAGACAATGAGCAGTTCTTC
size: -
J: TRBJ2-1
V: TRBV7-2
D: -

CDR3: CATRTGDTEAFF
DNA: TGTGCCACCAGGACAGGGGACACTGAAGCTTTCTTT
size: -
J: TRBJ1-1
V: TRBV10-3
D: TRBD1

CDR3: CASTPESRSEQYF
DNA: TGTGCCAGCACCCCGGAGAGCCGAAGCGAGCAGTACTTC
size: -
J: TRBJ2-7
V: TRBV2
D: -

CDR3: CASSQGATFYEQYF
DNA: TGTGCCAGCAGCCAAGGGGCTACCTTCTACGAGCAGTACTTC
size: -
J: TRBJ2-7
V: TRBV3-1/TRBV3-2
D: -

CDR3: CASSIETKAEAFF
DNA: TGTGCCAGTAGTATAGAGACAAAGGCTGAAGCTTTCTTT
size: -
J: TRBJ1-1
V: TRBV19
D: -

CDR3: CASSPRSGNYGYTF
DNA: TGTGCCAGCAGCCCGAGGTCCGGAAACTATGGCTACACCTTC
size: few
J: TRBJ1-2
V: TRBV7-2
D: -

CDR3: CASRSGTTGDTQYF
DNA: TGCGCCAGCCGGTCCGGGACTACAGGGGATACGCAGTATTTT
size: few
J: TRBJ2-3
V: TRBV5-1
D: -

CDR3: CSVGGASQPQHF
DNA: TGCAGCGTAGGGGGCGCGAGTCAGCCCCAGCATTTT
size: once
J: TRBJ1-5
V: TRBV29-1
D: TRBD1

CDR3: CALGDRRKSVENTEAFF
DNA: TGTGCCTTGGGGGACAGAAGGAAGAGTGTTGAGAACACTGAAGCTTTCTTT
size: -
J: TRBJ1-1
V: TRBV30
D: TRBD1

CDR3: CASSEAGADNSPLHF
DNA: TGTGCCAGCAGTGAAGCGGGGGCAGATAATTCACCCCTCCACTTT
size: -
J: TRBJ1-6
V: TRBV2
D: -

CDR3: CASSAVSGGVGANVLTF
DNA: TGTGCCAGCAGTGCAGTCTCCGGAGGGGTCGGGGCCAACGTCCTGACTTTC
size: -
J: TRBJ2-6
V: TRBV6-1
D: -

CDR3: CASRDRSAQPQHF
DNA: TGTGCCAGCAGGGACAGGTCTGCTCAGCCCCAGCATTTT
size: -
J: TRBJ1-5
V: TRBV2
D: TRBD1

CDR3: CASRQGQGAYEQYF
DNA: TGCGCCAGCAGGCAGGGCCAGGGGGCGTACGAGCAGTACTTC
size: -
J: TRBJ2-7
V: TRBV10-2
D: TRBD1

CDR3: CAWSVPDRVFNSPLHF
DNA: TGTGCCTGGAGTGTACCCGACAGGGTGTTTAATTCACCCCTCCACTTT
size: -
J: TRBJ1-6
V: TRBV30
D: TRBD1

CDR3: CASGLVPKDIGRTYGYTF
DNA: TGTGCTAGTGGTTTGGTACCCAAGGACATCGGGAGGACCTATGGCTACACCTTC
size: -
J: TRBJ1-2
V: TRBV12-5
D: -

CDR3: CASGDATGTEKLFF
DNA: TGCGCCAGCGGAGACGCGACAGGGACTGAAAAACTGTTTTTT
size: -
J: TRBJ1-4
V: TRBV10-1
D: TRBD1

CDR3: CASSFPGQLFNTEAFF
DNA: TGTGCCAGCAGCTTTCCGGGACAGCTTTTTAACACTGAAGCTTTCTTT
size: -
J: TRBJ1-1
V: TRBV7-2
D: TRBD1

CDR3: CVSSYRTGNPEQYF
DNA: TGCGTCAGCAGCTATAGGACAGGGAACCCCGAGCAGTACTTC
size: -
J: TRBJ2-7
V: TRBV5-1
D: TRBD1